Listed below are T cell receptor beta chains from one sample, sequenced in a study of blood T cell repertoires in COVID-19. Sequencing was performed with immunoSEQ multiplex PCR; in TCRdb, only in-frame clones are kept and a portion is missing. The top ten clones hold 5.5% to 8.5% of a sample with some 300,000 clones, about nine tenths of them seen once. Sequencing input: peripheral blood. These receptors were collected from a woman in her twenties or thirties who had recovered from COVID-19. Both conserved end residues are part of each CDR3. Not every row has a clone size; where given, it reads once, few, many or a size class.

V gene: TRBV2
clone size: .
CDR3 protein: CASGTRQGAHQPQHF

V gene: TRBV7-9
clone size: .
CDR3 protein: CASSRLRGGTEAFF

V gene: TRBV21-1
clone size: .
CDR3 protein: CASSKQGANTEAFF

V gene: TRBV5-1
clone size: .
CDR3 protein: CASSLAGSNQPQHF

V gene: TRBV3-1/TRBV3-2
clone size: once
CDR3 protein: CASSQGGQGTFANTGELFF

V gene: TRBV11-2
clone size: .
CDR3 protein: CASSFYTYNEQFF

V gene: TRBV6-1
clone size: .
CDR3 protein: CASSDPSGGPYEQYF

V gene: TRBV5-6
clone size: once
CDR3 protein: CASSSGTGGLFEQFF

V gene: TRBV12-3/TRBV12-4
clone size: .
CDR3 protein: CASRWTGIDEQYF

V gene: TRBV21-1
clone size: .
CDR3 protein: CASSFWGEGGNEETQYF

V gene: TRBV6-5
clone size: few
CDR3 protein: CASSRQGARSPLHF

V gene: TRBV21-1
clone size: .
CDR3 protein: CASTFSFEDTSNQPQHF

V gene: TRBV27
clone size: few
CDR3 protein: CASRARDRWVGYTF

V gene: TRBV18
clone size: .
CDR3 protein: CASSPDRETHGYTF

V gene: TRBV7-2
clone size: .
CDR3 protein: CASSLAASGGPIGTQYF